This TCR beta chain emerged from a study of shared clonotypes between healthy human individuals. This CDR3 contains 14 residues. Germline values: CDR1 LNHDA, CDR2 SQIVND (reference sequence). Once extracted for a subset, genomic DNA was divided evenly among several immunoSEQ plates. Profiled with immunoSEQ multiplex PCR; TCRdb holds only in-frame clones, not every one. The table records hundreds of thousands of clones, about 74% of them present only once. This chain links TRBV19 with TRBJ1-2; 7 bases line up with TRBD1. This sequence originates from a woman aged 25 to 39 in good health. Sequenced: memory CD4+ T cells sorted from blood. The subset was: CD45RA-negative fraction. DNA of the CDR3: TGTGTTGTTTCATCGGTGACAGGGCGAGGTGGCTACACCTTC. Protein: CVVSSVTGRGGYTF.